This TCR beta chain was obtained from a study of blood T cell repertoires in COVID-19. Across the study: Spain, Italy and the United States supplied samples that represented acute and convalescent COVID-19.

V lost 0 bases to trimming and J lost 8 bases, with 10 bases between them. This CDR3 contains 14 residues. Germline V gives CDR1 LNHDA, CDR2 SQIVND (reference sequence). Generated by immunoSEQ multiplex PCR, the TCRdb table keeps only in-frame clones and is missing some. The sample consists of 75,000 to 100,000 clones, nearly 90% of them appearing once. The chain joins TRBV19 to TRBJ2-2; D is perhaps TRBD2 (6 bases). The source is a man in his 70s with acute or convalescent COVID-19. Sequencing was done on a sample of peripheral blood. The CDR3 reads CASSIDGGSGELFF. The DNA for the CDR3 is TGTGCCAGTAGTATAGACGGGGGTTCGGGGGAGCTGTTTTTT.